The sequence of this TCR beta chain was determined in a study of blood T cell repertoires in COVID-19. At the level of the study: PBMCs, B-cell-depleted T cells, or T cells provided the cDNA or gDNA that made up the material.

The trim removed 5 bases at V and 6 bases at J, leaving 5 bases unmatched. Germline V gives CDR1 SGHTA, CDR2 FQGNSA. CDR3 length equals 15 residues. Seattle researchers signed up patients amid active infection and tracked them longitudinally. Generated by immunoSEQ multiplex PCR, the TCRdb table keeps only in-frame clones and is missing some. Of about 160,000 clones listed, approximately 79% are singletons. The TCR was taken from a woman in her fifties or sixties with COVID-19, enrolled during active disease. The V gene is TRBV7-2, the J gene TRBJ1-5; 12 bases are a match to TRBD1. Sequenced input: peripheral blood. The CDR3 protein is CASSLGTGGTQPQHF. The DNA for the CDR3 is TGTGCCAGCAGCCTTGGGACAGGGGGCACTCAGCCCCAGCATTTT.